Each of the 27 T cell receptor beta chains below was sequenced from the same sample in a study of cytomegalovirus exposure and HLA in healthy donors. Both 60 Vbeta primers and 13 Jbeta primers went into the PCR. This table comes from immunoSEQ multiplex PCR, and its TCRdb copy is limited to in-frame clones, with some not included. This sample has around 190,000 clones, with roughly 9.4% found just once. What was sequenced was PBMCs. All receptors derive from a woman aged 30 to 39 in good health and CMV-seropositive.

The rearrangement links TRBV10-3 to TRBJ1-2, with 8 bases lining up with TRBD1. The CDR3 has 15 residues. The germline V gene has CDR1 ENHRY and CDR2 SYGVKD. Trimming removed 2 bases from V and 7 bases from J; junction bases left unmatched: 9. The CDR3 is CAISEGQGGVGGYTF. The CDR3 nucleotides read TGTGCCATCAGTGAGGGACAGGGTGGAGTCGGTGGCTACACCTTC.

This clone was observed a handful of times. The chain has TRBV7-2 and TRBJ2-1, with TRBD1 as a possible D gene (6 bases). V lost 3 bases and J 6 bases, leaving 15 bases between the germline ends. CDR3 length equals 15 residues. The V gene's germline CDR1 is SGHTA and CDR2 FQGNSA. The chain's CDR3 is CASSFGRGYRNEQFF. CDR3 nucleotide sequence: TGTGCCAGCAGCTTTGGAAGGGGGTATCGCAATGAGCAGTTCTTC.

This clone showed up just a few times. The V gene is TRBV30, the J gene TRBJ2-7; no firm D call. Per germline, CDR1 GTSNPN and CDR2 SVGIG (reference sequence). The CDR3 spans 13 residues. The V gene lost 2 bases and the J gene lost 3 bases, with 11 bases spanning the gap. The CDR3 is CAWSPGKGYEQYF. The CDR3 DNA is TGTGCCTGGAGTCCGGGTAAAGGCTACGAGCAGTACTTC.

The CDR3 loop reads CASSRIAGGADTQYF. CDR3 coding DNA: TGTGCCAGTAGCCGTATAGCGGGAGGGGCAGATACGCAGTATTTT. The J gene is TRBJ2-3, the V gene TRBV19, with 11 bases aligning to TRBD2. Germline trimming cut 6 bases from V and 4 bases from J; bases unmatched to any gene: 6. The CDR3 is made up of 15 amino acids. The germline V gene has CDR1 LNHDA and CDR2 SQIVND (reference sequence).

The chain combines TRBV9 with TRBJ1-1; tentatively, D is TRBD1 (6 bases). The CDR3 loop spans 14 amino acids. V lost 6 bases, J lost 1 base, and 13 bases lay in between. Germline V gene sequence: CDR1 SGDLS, CDR2 YYNGEE. CDR3 in DNA: TGTGCCAGCAACCTAGGACAGCCGAACACTGAAGCTTTCTTT. It translates to CASNLGQPNTEAFF.

This rearrangement joins TRBV7-9 to TRBJ1-1, with 8 nucleotides matching TRBD1. This CDR3 comprises 14 residues. CDR1 is SEHNR, CDR2 FQNEAQ, per germline (reference sequence). V shed 4 bases and J 8 bases; nucleotides not matched to a gene: 9. The CDR3 DNA sequence: TGTGCCAGCAGCTCCAGACAGGGGTTCGGAGAAGCTTTCTTT. Its protein is CASSSRQGFGEAFF.

This clone occurred a few times. The CDR3 protein is CASSSYIAGGPDTQYF. In DNA, the CDR3 is TGTGCCAGCAGCTCGTACATAGCGGGAGGACCAGATACGCAGTATTTT. This chain links TRBV7-6 with TRBJ2-3; TRBD2 matches at 10 bases. V gave up 4 bases and J gave up 4 bases; unmatched junction bases: 8. CDR1 and CDR2 from the germline V gene are SGHVS and FNYEAQ. This CDR3 is built from 16 residues.

V usage is TRBV9 and J usage is TRBJ2-2; 7 nucleotides agree with TRBD1. CDR3 length equals 16 residues. J lost 8 bases, V lost 4 bases, and 14 bases had no gene match. CDR1 is SGDLS and CDR2 is YYNGEE in the germline V gene. CDR3 protein: CASSSSTGTTGGELFF. CDR3 coding DNA: TGTGCCAGCAGCTCTTCGACAGGGACCACCGGTGGGGAGCTGTTTTTT.

This clone was seen a few times. The V gene is TRBV30, the J gene TRBJ2-7; 9 bases map to TRBD2. Germline-derived CDR1 and CDR2 are GTSNPN and SVGIG (reference sequence). V shed 0 bases, J shed 7 bases, and the junction held 7 bases outside the gene matches. The CDR3 is 14 amino acids. The CDR3 protein is CAWSVRAGGSEQYF. The CDR3 DNA sequence: TGTGCCTGGAGTGTACGAGCGGGGGGTTCTGAGCAGTACTTC. The full variable domain, with the rest looked up from reference TRBV30 and TRBJ2-7, is SQTIHQWPATLVQPVGSPLSLECTVEGTSNPNLYWYRQAAGRGLQLLFYSVGIGQISSEVPQNLSASRPQDRQFILSSKKLLLSDSGFYLCAWSVRAGGSEQYFGPGTRLTVT.

This clone showed up just a few times. The gene calls are TRBV6-5 and TRBJ1-2; D might be TRBD1 (6 bases). The CDR3 runs to 14 residues. Germline values: CDR1 MNHEY, CDR2 SVGAGI. The V gene lost 5 bases and the J gene lost 0 bases, with 10 bases spanning the gap. Here the CDR3 reads CASSTQGPNYGYTF. The CDR3 DNA sequence: TGTGCCAGCAGTACCCAGGGGCCTAACTATGGCTACACCTTC.

A few counts support this clone. The rearrangement joins TRBV30 to TRBJ1-1, with D perhaps matching TRBD1 (5 bases). The CDR3 has 14 residues. The V gene's germline CDR1 is GTSNPN and CDR2 SVGIG (reference sequence). The V gene lost 0 bases and the J gene lost 0 bases, with 8 bases spanning the gap. The CDR3 region is CAWSVGAMNTEAFF. The CDR3 DNA reads as TGTGCCTGGAGTGTAGGGGCAATGAACACTGAAGCTTTCTTT.

The chain employs TRBV6-5 and TRBJ2-1; D call uncertain. Trimming pared 2 bases from V and 7 bases from J, leaving 9 bases between. CDR1 MNHEY and CDR2 SVGAGI come from the germline V gene. The CDR3 has 13 amino acids. DNA of the CDR3: TGTGCCAGCAGTTACGTGGCTTGGAATGAGCAGTTCTTC. This gives the protein CASSYVAWNEQFF.

This clone appeared a few times. V and J are TRBV15 and TRBJ1-1; D possibly corresponds to TRBD1 (5 bases). CDR1 and CDR2 from the germline V gene are LNHNV and YYDKDF (reference sequence). V was pared by 1 base and J by 6 bases, with 12 bases between. The CDR3 is made up of 14 amino acids. The CDR3 DNA reads TGTGCCACCAGCAGAGCGCGACAGATCTCTGAAGCTTTCTTT. Its protein product is CATSRARQISEAFF.

This clone was recorded a few times. This chain joins TRBV11-2 and TRBJ2-7; TRBD2 is a possible D gene (6 bases). V shed 1 base and J shed 7 bases, with 23 bases lying between them. CDR1 is SGHAT and CDR2 is FQNNGV in the germline V gene. This CDR3 region has 17 residues. The CDR3 protein is CASSLGVGTHVAGEQYF. In DNA form, the CDR3 reads TGTGCCAGCAGCTTAGGGGTGGGGACCCATGTCGCGGGGGAGCAGTACTTC.

This clone was found a few times. The chain joins TRBV10-1 to TRBJ2-7; D is perhaps TRBD1 (6 bases). This CDR3 has 15 amino acids. Germline CDR1 reads WNHNN; CDR2 reads SYGVQD (reference sequence). Between the trimmed V and J ends, which lost 4 bases and 0 bases, there was a span of 13 bases. This chain's CDR3 is CASSASGQPSYEQYF. In nucleotides, the CDR3 is TGCGCCAGCAGTGCCTCAGGACAGCCCTCCTACGAGCAGTACTTC.

The J gene is TRBJ2-7, the V gene TRBV4-1, with 10 bases matching TRBD2. The CDR3 totals 15 residues. CDR1 is MGHRA and CDR2 is YSYEKL in the germline V gene. The ends lost 3 bases at V and 7 bases at J; junction bases unmatched: 9. CDR3 protein: CASSQELAGAREQYF. CDR3 in DNA: TGCGCCAGCAGCCAGGAGCTAGCGGGAGCACGGGAGCAGTACTTC.

V usage is TRBV7-9 and J usage is TRBJ2-2, with TRBD2 identical over 10 bases. V lost 7 bases, J lost 2 bases, and 7 bases stayed unmatched. CDR1 is SEHNR and CDR2 is FQNEAQ in the germline V gene (reference sequence). The CDR3 is 16 residues long. Here the CDR3 DNA reads TGTGCCAGCAACCTAGCGGGAGTGGGCAACACCGGGGAGCTGTTTTTT. Translating it yields CASNLAGVGNTGELFF.

This clone has a handful of counts. This sequence joins TRBV28 and TRBJ1-4; no clear D. The ends were cut back, 4 bases at V and 13 bases at J, with 16 bases in the middle. In germline, CDR1 is MDHEN, CDR2 SYDVKM. This CDR3 has 13 amino acids. As DNA, the CDR3 is TGTGCCAGCAGTTCGAGCTCCCCTCGAGGACTGTTTTTT. Translating gives CASSSSSPRGLFF.

This clone turned up a few times. The rearrangement joins TRBV11-2 to TRBJ1-2; 11 positions agree with TRBD1. The CDR3 runs to 15 residues. J lost 6 bases, V lost 3 bases, and 6 bases had no gene match. Germline V gene lookup returns CDR1 SGHAT and CDR2 FQNNGV. The CDR3 here is CASSLEPGQGDGYTF. The CDR3 DNA is TGTGCCAGCAGCTTGGAACCGGGACAGGGGGATGGCTACACCTTC.

The chain is built from TRBV21-1 and TRBJ2-7; the table's D call TRBD1 went unverified against the DNA. TRBV21-1 has pseudogene status. The CDR3 contains 13 residues. The CDR3 DNA follows: TGTGCCAGCAGCTCTCAGGTCTCCTACGAGCAGTACTTC. Amino acids: CASSSQVSYEQYF.

This chain connects TRBV25-1 to TRBJ2-1; D is possibly TRBD1 (6 bases). This CDR3 is 14 amino acids long. The V gene's germline CDR1 is MGHDK and CDR2 SYGVNS. V shed 4 bases and J shed 10 bases, with 17 bases lying between them. The CDR3 DNA reads as TGTGCCAGCAGTGGAGGGGGAAATAAAAGGGAGCAGTTCTTC. Translating it yields CASSGGGNKREQFF.

This clone appeared a few times. This chain joins TRBV7-9 and TRBJ1-2; D is possibly TRBD1 (5 bases). Deletions cut 5 bases from V and 7 bases from J, with 17 bases between. CDR3 size: 14 residues. In germline, CDR1 is SEHNR, CDR2 FQNEAQ (reference sequence). This chain's CDR3 is CASSPDNYPGGYTF. The CDR3 nucleotides are TGTGCCAGCAGCCCGGACAACTACCCGGGTGGCTACACCTTC.

The CDR3: CAWQGAGEAFF. The CDR3 DNA follows: TGTGCCTGGCAGGGGGCTGGTGAAGCTTTCTTT. The chain joins TRBV30 to TRBJ1-1; 8 nucleotides agree with TRBD1. J gave up 7 bases and V 5 bases, and 3 bases lay outside the gene matches. Per the germline V gene, CDR1 is GTSNPN and CDR2 is SVGIG (reference sequence). The CDR3 is 11 amino acids.

This clone has more than one count but fewer than ten. V usage is TRBV19 and J usage is TRBJ2-6; 11 bases agree with TRBD1. The V and J ends lost 5 bases and 4 bases, in that order; junction bases with no gene match: 7. The CDR3 is 17 amino acids. Germline CDR1 reads LNHDA; CDR2 reads SQIVND (reference sequence). CDR3 region: CASSPGTGGGGANVLTF. The CDR3, as DNA: TGTGCCAGTAGTCCCGGGACAGGGGGTGGAGGGGCCAACGTCCTGACTTTC.

This clone was picked up a small number of times. This chain joins TRBV29-1 and TRBJ2-1; 11 bases align to TRBD2. Germline V gene lookup returns CDR1 SQVTM and CDR2 ANQGSEA. The CDR3 totals 15 residues. Germline trimming cut 4 bases from V and 0 bases from J; bases unmatched to any gene: 2. Here the CDR3 reads CSVATSGSSYNEQFF. CDR3 sequence (DNA): TGCAGCGTTGCCACTAGCGGGAGCTCCTACAATGAGCAGTTCTTC.

The sample holds one count of this clone. The chain is built from TRBV11-2 and TRBJ2-1, with TRBD2 matching 9 bases. Trimming at V came to 2 bases and at J to 3 bases, leaving 2 bases not matched to a gene. In germline, CDR1 is SGHAT, CDR2 FQNNGV. The CDR3 is made up of 15 amino acids. CDR3 residues: CASSLRRGGYNEQFF. The CDR3 bases are TGTGCCAGCAGCTTAAGGCGGGGGGGCTACAATGAGCAGTTCTTC.

This clone was detected only a few times. The sample has other DNA sequences that encode this CDR3 too. V is TRBV19 and J is TRBJ2-5; TRBD2 is a possible D gene (5 bases). V lost 1 base and J 0 bases, leaving 12 bases between the germline ends. The CDR3 extends over 16 amino acids. Germline-derived CDR1 and CDR2 are LNHDA and SQIVND (reference sequence). This chain's CDR3 is CASSIGPPGYQETQYF. The CDR3 DNA sequence: TGTGCCAGTAGTATAGGTCCCCCGGGGTACCAAGAGACCCAGTACTTC.